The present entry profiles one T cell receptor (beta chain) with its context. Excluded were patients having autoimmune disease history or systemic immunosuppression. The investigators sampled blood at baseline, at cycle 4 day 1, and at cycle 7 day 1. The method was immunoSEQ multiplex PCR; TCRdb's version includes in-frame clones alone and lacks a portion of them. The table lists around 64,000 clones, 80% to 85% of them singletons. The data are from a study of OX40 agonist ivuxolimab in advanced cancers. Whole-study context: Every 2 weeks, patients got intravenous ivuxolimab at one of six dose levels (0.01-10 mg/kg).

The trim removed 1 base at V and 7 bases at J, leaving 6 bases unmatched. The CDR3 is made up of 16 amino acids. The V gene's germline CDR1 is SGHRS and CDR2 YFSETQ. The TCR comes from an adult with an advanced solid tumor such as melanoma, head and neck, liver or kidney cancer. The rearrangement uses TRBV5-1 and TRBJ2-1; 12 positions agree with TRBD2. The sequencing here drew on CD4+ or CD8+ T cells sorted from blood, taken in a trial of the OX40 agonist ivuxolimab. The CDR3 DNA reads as TGCGCCAGCAGCTTGCCCCTAGCGGGGGGGCTGAATGAGCAGTTCTTC. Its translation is CASSLPLAGGLNEQFF.